Below, 2 T cell receptor beta chains from the same sample are listed, as sequenced in a study of OX40 agonist ivuxolimab in advanced cancers. The assay was immunoSEQ multiplex PCR, and TCRdb's table has in-frame clones only and misses some. This table has roughly 96,000 clones, roughly four fifths appearing once. The sample in question was CD4+ or CD8+ T cells sorted from blood, obtained in a trial of the OX40 agonist ivuxolimab. These receptors originate from an adult with an advanced solid tumor such as melanoma, head and neck, liver or kidney cancer.

The V gene is TRBV5-1, the J gene TRBJ1-2; weak D call: TRBD1 (6 bases). Germline CDR1 reads SGHRS; CDR2 reads YFSETQ. The CDR3 is 13 amino acids. The germline V and J ends were trimmed by 4 bases and 12 bases, with 19 bases remaining between them. The CDR3 loop reads CASSLPAEGTNTF. The CDR3 nucleotides read TGCGCCAGCAGCCTCCCGGCAGAGGGGACAAACACCTTC.

This sequence joins TRBV19 and TRBJ2-1, with D perhaps matching TRBD2 (7 bases). The CDR3 has 15 residues. V was shortened by 6 bases and J by 6 bases, with 18 bases between the two germline ends. The V gene's germline CDR1 is LNHDA and CDR2 SQIVND (reference sequence). The DNA for the CDR3 is TGTGCCAGTAGGGGGGGGCCTAGCATTCGCAATGAGCAGTTCTTC. The encoded protein is CASRGGPSIRNEQFF.